This TCR beta chain was sequenced during a study of beta chain features in type 1 diabetes. At least ten counts were recorded for this clone. What it recognizes is unknown. The CDR3 is made up of 18 amino acids. The germline CDR1 and CDR2 sequences are MGHRA and YSYEKL. V gave up 3 bases and J gave up 1 base, with 16 bases separating them. Findings and limits, study-wide: cDNA-based sequencing might over-represent cells highly expressing TCR. Researchers report that Type 1 diabetes patients had moderately but significantly shorter TCRB CDR3s across all four CD4+ subsets.

Expressed TCRB transcripts got sequenced, as all isolated RNA was reverse transcribed. TCRdb keeps only in-frame clones here, not all; method: immunoSEQ multiplex PCR. The sample lists under 250,000 clones, around 26% seen once, with 4% in the top ten. The sample was central memory CD4+ T cells from blood. This sequence joins TRBV4-1 and TRBJ2-6, with D tentatively TRBD1 (7 bases). The clonotype was recovered from a man aged 25-45 years in good health. Here the CDR3 DNA reads TGCGCCAGCAGCCAGATGGCGGGACAGTATTCTGGGGCCAACGTCCTGACTTTC. Protein sequence: CASSQMAGQYSGANVLTF.